The rows below give T cell receptor beta chains drawn from one sample of a study of blood T cell repertoires in COVID-19. The protocol was immunoSEQ multiplex PCR, while the TCRdb copy is restricted to in-frame clones and leaves out a portion. The sample holds about 240,000 clones, around 89% seen once. Specimen: PBMCs or T cells enriched from blood (not recorded which). These TCRs come from a woman in her thirties who had recovered from COVID-19. Each CDR3 is given with its conserved first and last residue. Fields, in order: clone size, D gene, V gene, J gene, CDR3 protein, CDR3 DNA. D genes are given only for firm matches. The size of a clone is reported for some rows only, either as once, few or many, or as a class for expanded clones.

abundance: -
d_gene: -
v_gene: TRBV7-2
j_gene: TRBJ1-1
CDR3aa: CASSAAREGLNTEAFF
CDR3nt: TGTGCCAGCAGCGCCGCCAGGGAGGGGTTGAACACTGAAGCTTTCTTT

abundance: -
d_gene: -
v_gene: TRBV3-1/TRBV3-2
j_gene: TRBJ2-1
CDR3aa: CASSQGLRWSSYNEQFF
CDR3nt: TGTGCCAGCAGCCAAGGGTTACGATGGAGCTCCTACAATGAGCAGTTCTTC

abundance: few
d_gene: TRBD2
v_gene: TRBV11-1
j_gene: TRBJ2-1
CDR3aa: CASSLSGRAADEQFF
CDR3nt: TGTGCCAGCAGCTTGAGCGGGAGGGCCGCGGATGAGCAGTTCTTC

abundance: -
d_gene: -
v_gene: TRBV29-1
j_gene: TRBJ2-7
CDR3aa: CSVEEGSYEQYF
CDR3nt: TGCAGCGTTGAAGAGGGGAGCTACGAGCAGTACTTC

abundance: once
d_gene: TRBD1
v_gene: TRBV29-1
j_gene: TRBJ2-7
CDR3aa: CSVEGQLDSKQYF
CDR3nt: TGCAGCGTTGAGGGACAGCTCGACTCCAAGCAGTACTTC

abundance: -
d_gene: -
v_gene: TRBV18
j_gene: TRBJ1-1
CDR3aa: CATLGQVETEAFF
CDR3nt: TGTGCCACTCTGGGGCAGGTGGAGACTGAAGCTTTCTTT

abundance: -
d_gene: TRBD1
v_gene: TRBV12-3/TRBV12-4
j_gene: TRBJ1-2
CDR3aa: CASSPGGSYGYTF
CDR3nt: TGTGCCAGCAGTCCAGGGGGTAGCTATGGCTACACCTTC

abundance: -
d_gene: TRBD1
v_gene: TRBV7-2
j_gene: TRBJ2-5
CDR3aa: CASSPGTGGGETQYF
CDR3nt: TGTGCCAGCAGCCCGGGGACAGGGGGCGGGGAGACCCAGTACTTC

abundance: few
d_gene: TRBD1
v_gene: TRBV6-5
j_gene: TRBJ1-3
CDR3aa: CASRGTVSRGNTIYF
CDR3nt: TGTGCCAGCAGGGGGACAGTTTCTCGTGGAAACACCATATATTTT

abundance: -
d_gene: TRBD1
v_gene: TRBV9
j_gene: TRBJ1-2
CDR3aa: CASSPTGGVVGGYTF
CDR3nt: TGTGCCAGCAGCCCGACAGGGGGCGTGGTAGGTGGCTACACCTTC

abundance: -
d_gene: -
v_gene: TRBV29-1
j_gene: TRBJ2-7
CDR3aa: CSVELGQVASYEQYF
CDR3nt: TGCAGCGTTGAATTGGGCCAGGTTGCATCCTACGAGCAGTACTTC

abundance: -
d_gene: -
v_gene: TRBV29-1
j_gene: TRBJ1-2
CDR3aa: CSVEAIKGWDGYTF
CDR3nt: TGCAGCGTTGAGGCGATTAAGGGGTGGGATGGCTACACCTTC

abundance: few
d_gene: TRBD1
v_gene: TRBV9
j_gene: TRBJ2-2
CDR3aa: CASSATQGARSGELFF
CDR3nt: TGTGCCAGCAGCGCCACCCAGGGGGCGCGATCCGGGGAGCTGTTTTTT

abundance: -
d_gene: -
v_gene: TRBV29-1
j_gene: TRBJ1-3
CDR3aa: CSVEDRGERNTIYF
CDR3nt: TGCAGCGTTGAAGATCGCGGGGAACGAAACACCATATATTTT

abundance: -
d_gene: TRBD1
v_gene: TRBV4-3
j_gene: TRBJ2-1
CDR3aa: CASSLEGQVGNEQFF
CDR3nt: TGCGCCAGCAGCCTAGAAGGACAGGTAGGGAATGAGCAGTTCTTC

abundance: once
d_gene: -
v_gene: TRBV6-1
j_gene: TRBJ1-2
CDR3aa: CASSEYRRLQF
CDR3nt: TGTGCCAGCAGTGAATATCGCCGTCTCCAGTTC

abundance: -
d_gene: TRBD2
v_gene: TRBV5-1
j_gene: TRBJ2-7
CDR3aa: CASSLDPSGRLEQYF
CDR3nt: TGCGCCAGCAGCTTGGATCCTAGCGGGAGACTCGAGCAGTACTTC

abundance: -
d_gene: TRBD1
v_gene: TRBV30
j_gene: TRBJ1-2
CDR3aa: CAWSAPLWTGRSYTF
CDR3nt: TGTGCCTGGAGTGCCCCTCTCTGGACAGGGCGAAGCTACACCTTC

abundance: -
d_gene: -
v_gene: TRBV2
j_gene: TRBJ2-7
CDR3aa: CASSGLGRSYEQYF
CDR3nt: TGTGCCAGCAGTGGGTTGGGGCGCAGCTACGAGCAGTACTTC

abundance: -
d_gene: -
v_gene: TRBV30
j_gene: TRBJ1-4
CDR3aa: CAWSEVGLNEKLFF
CDR3nt: TGTGCCTGGAGTGAGGTGGGACTGAATGAAAAACTGTTTTTT

abundance: once
d_gene: TRBD1
v_gene: TRBV28
j_gene: TRBJ1-1
CDR3aa: CASRPLDRERTEAFF
CDR3nt: TGTGCCAGCAGGCCCCTCGACAGGGAAAGAACTGAAGCTTTCTTT

abundance: -
d_gene: -
v_gene: TRBV18
j_gene: TRBJ1-1
CDR3aa: CASTSSRNTEAFF
CDR3nt: TGTGCCAGCACATCCTCCAGGAACACTGAAGCTTTCTTT

abundance: -
d_gene: -
v_gene: TRBV28
j_gene: TRBJ2-2
CDR3aa: CASSRLGLRVDGELFF
CDR3nt: TGTGCCAGCAGTCGATTGGGACTTCGGGTGGACGGGGAGCTGTTTTTT

abundance: -
d_gene: TRBD1
v_gene: TRBV28
j_gene: TRBJ1-4
CDR3aa: CASSSQGGNEKLFF
CDR3nt: TGTGCCAGCAGTTCCCAGGGGGGTAATGAAAAACTGTTTTTT

abundance: -
d_gene: -
v_gene: TRBV7-9
j_gene: TRBJ2-5
CDR3aa: CASSLSRETQYF
CDR3nt: TGTGCCAGCAGCTTATCCCGGGAGACCCAGTACTTC

abundance: -
d_gene: TRBD1
v_gene: TRBV27
j_gene: TRBJ2-7
CDR3aa: CASLDRVTEEQYF
CDR3nt: TGTGCCAGCCTGGACAGGGTGACAGAGGAGCAGTACTTC